The entry below describes one T cell receptor (beta chain). The CDR3 is 13 amino acids. Germline CDR1 reads SNHLY; CDR2 reads FYNNEI. V shed 6 bases and J shed 7 bases, with 16 bases lying between them. These data belong to a study of shared clonotypes between healthy human individuals. Generated by immunoSEQ multiplex PCR, the TCRdb table keeps only in-frame clones and is missing some. In the table there are millions of clones, 93% of which are singletons. The TCR sequence derives from a man between 18 and 35 years old in good health. Some clones in this sample may be carry-over from other donors' samples. Sequenced: naive CD4+ T cells from PBMCs. Subset meaning: CD45RA+ positively selected. The chain has TRBV2 and TRBJ2-7, with D possibly TRBD2 on 6 matching bases. This CDR3 is CASRVRGIGEQYF. DNA for the CDR3: TGTGCCAGCAGAGTCCGCGGGATTGGAGAGCAGTACTTC.